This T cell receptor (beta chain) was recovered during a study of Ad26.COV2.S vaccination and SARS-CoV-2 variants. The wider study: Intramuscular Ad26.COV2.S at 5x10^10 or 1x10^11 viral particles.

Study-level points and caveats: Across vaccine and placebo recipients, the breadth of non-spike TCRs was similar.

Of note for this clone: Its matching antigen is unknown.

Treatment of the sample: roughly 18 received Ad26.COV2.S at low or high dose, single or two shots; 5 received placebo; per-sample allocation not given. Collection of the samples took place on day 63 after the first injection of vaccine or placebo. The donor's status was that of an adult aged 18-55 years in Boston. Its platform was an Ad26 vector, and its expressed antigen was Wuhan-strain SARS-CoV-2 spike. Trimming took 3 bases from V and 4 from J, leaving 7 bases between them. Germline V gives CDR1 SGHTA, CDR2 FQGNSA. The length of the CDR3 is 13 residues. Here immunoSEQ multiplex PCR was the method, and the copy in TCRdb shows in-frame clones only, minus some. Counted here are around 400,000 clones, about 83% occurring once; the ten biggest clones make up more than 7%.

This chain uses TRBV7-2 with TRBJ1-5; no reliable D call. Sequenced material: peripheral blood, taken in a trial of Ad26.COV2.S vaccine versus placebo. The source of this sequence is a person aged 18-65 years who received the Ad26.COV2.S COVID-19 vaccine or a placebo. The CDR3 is CASSLRVNQPQHF. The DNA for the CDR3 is TGTGCCAGCAGCTTGAGAGTAAATCAGCCCCAGCATTTT.